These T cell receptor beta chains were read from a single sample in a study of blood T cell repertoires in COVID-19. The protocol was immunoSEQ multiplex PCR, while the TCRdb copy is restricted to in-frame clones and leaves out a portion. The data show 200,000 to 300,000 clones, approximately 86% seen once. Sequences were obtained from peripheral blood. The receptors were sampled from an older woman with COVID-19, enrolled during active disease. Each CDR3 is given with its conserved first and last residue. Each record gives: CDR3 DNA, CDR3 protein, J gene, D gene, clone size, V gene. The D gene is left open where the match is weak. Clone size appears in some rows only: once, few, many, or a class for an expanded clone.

cdr3_nt: TGTGCCAGCAGTTTTGGAGTAGGAGCTGAAGCTTTCTTT
cdr3_aa: CASSFGVGAEAFF
j_call: TRBJ1-1
d_call: .
clone_size: many
v_call: TRBV27

cdr3_nt: TGTGCCAGCAGCGCGACTGATTATGAAGCTTTCTTT
cdr3_aa: CASSATDYEAFF
j_call: TRBJ1-1
d_call: .
clone_size: .
v_call: TRBV9

cdr3_nt: TGTGCCAGCAGTTCAGGAGGAGTGGGGGAGCTGTTTTTT
cdr3_aa: CASSSGGVGELFF
j_call: TRBJ2-2
d_call: .
clone_size: .
v_call: TRBV6-2/TRBV6-3

cdr3_nt: TGTGCCAGTAGTAATGGAGTAATAAATAGCAATCAGCCCCAGCATTTT
cdr3_aa: CASSNGVINSNQPQHF
j_call: TRBJ1-5
d_call: .
clone_size: .
v_call: TRBV19

cdr3_nt: TGTGCCTGGAGGTTACGGGGGACTACTTACAATGAGCAGTTCTTC
cdr3_aa: CAWRLRGTTYNEQFF
j_call: TRBJ2-1
d_call: TRBD2
clone_size: .
v_call: TRBV30

cdr3_nt: TGTGCCAGCAGCCCGGCTCCAGGACTCAACAATGAGCAGTTCTTC
cdr3_aa: CASSPAPGLNNEQFF
j_call: TRBJ2-1
d_call: .
clone_size: .
v_call: TRBV4-2

cdr3_nt: TGTGCCAGCAGTTTAGGGCATGGCCACACCTTC
cdr3_aa: CASSLGHGHTF
j_call: TRBJ1-2
d_call: .
clone_size: .
v_call: TRBV28

cdr3_nt: TGCGCCAGCAGCCAAGGGGCAGGGGACGGTCAGCCCCAGCATTTT
cdr3_aa: CASSQGAGDGQPQHF
j_call: TRBJ1-5
d_call: .
clone_size: .
v_call: TRBV4-3

cdr3_nt: TGTGCCAGCTCACCCATGAACAGGGATAGGGGCAATGAGCAGTTCTTC
cdr3_aa: CASSPMNRDRGNEQFF
j_call: TRBJ2-1
d_call: .
clone_size: .
v_call: TRBV18

cdr3_nt: TGTGCCAGCAGCCATAGTGTCGGAGCCACCCAGTCCTACGAGCAGTACTTC
cdr3_aa: CASSHSVGATQSYEQYF
j_call: TRBJ2-7
d_call: .
clone_size: .
v_call: TRBV5-5

cdr3_nt: TGTGCCAGCAGCACCGGGACAGGGTTAGTAGGCTCCTACGAGCAGTACTTC
cdr3_aa: CASSTGTGLVGSYEQYF
j_call: TRBJ2-7
d_call: TRBD1
clone_size: .
v_call: TRBV6-2/TRBV6-3

cdr3_nt: TGTGCCAGCAGTTTCACAGGGAGCAATCAGCCCCAGCATTTT
cdr3_aa: CASSFTGSNQPQHF
j_call: TRBJ1-5
d_call: .
clone_size: .
v_call: TRBV27

cdr3_nt: TGTGCCAGCAGCTTTTCACCGGACAGGGACCGGGGTCGCAATCAGCCCCAGCATTTT
cdr3_aa: CASSFSPDRDRGRNQPQHF
j_call: TRBJ1-5
d_call: TRBD1
clone_size: .
v_call: TRBV7-6

cdr3_nt: TGTGCCAGCAGCTTTGAGGCAAGGCAGCCCCAGCATTTT
cdr3_aa: CASSFEARQPQHF
j_call: TRBJ1-5
d_call: .
clone_size: .
v_call: TRBV11-2

cdr3_nt: TGTGCCAGCTCACCAGGCGGGACTAGCACAGATACGCAGTATTTT
cdr3_aa: CASSPGGTSTDTQYF
j_call: TRBJ2-3
d_call: .
clone_size: .
v_call: TRBV18

cdr3_nt: TGTGCCAGCAGTTACTTCCAGGGGGATGGCTACACCTTC
cdr3_aa: CASSYFQGDGYTF
j_call: TRBJ1-2
d_call: TRBD1
clone_size: .
v_call: TRBV6-6

cdr3_nt: TGTGCCAGCAGCTTGCTCGGACAGGGTAGCGAGCAGTACTTC
cdr3_aa: CASSLLGQGSEQYF
j_call: TRBJ2-7
d_call: TRBD1
clone_size: once
v_call: TRBV7-2

cdr3_nt: TGTGCCAGCAGCGTAGGACCAGGGGGGGGCTACACCTTC
cdr3_aa: CASSVGPGGGYTF
j_call: TRBJ1-2
d_call: TRBD1
clone_size: once
v_call: TRBV9

cdr3_nt: TGTGCCAGCAGTTTAGACAGCTACAATGAGCAGTTCTTC
cdr3_aa: CASSLDSYNEQFF
j_call: TRBJ2-1
d_call: .
clone_size: .
v_call: TRBV27

cdr3_nt: TGTGCCAGCAGCTTGGCGGGGACGGGGGTAGGTCAGCCCCAGCATTTT
cdr3_aa: CASSLAGTGVGQPQHF
j_call: TRBJ1-5
d_call: .
clone_size: .
v_call: TRBV5-6

cdr3_nt: TGTGCCAGCAGCCGGGGACAGGCCCTCTCTGGGGCCAACGTCCTGACTTTC
cdr3_aa: CASSRGQALSGANVLTF
j_call: TRBJ2-6
d_call: TRBD1
clone_size: .
v_call: TRBV7-3

cdr3_nt: TGTGCCAGCAGCTTAGTGGCAGGGGCGAACACTGAAGCTTTCTTT
cdr3_aa: CASSLVAGANTEAFF
j_call: TRBJ1-1
d_call: .
clone_size: .
v_call: TRBV11-2

cdr3_nt: TGTGCCAGCAGCCTAGATACAGGGGGACGCAATCAGCCCCAGCATTTT
cdr3_aa: CASSLDTGGRNQPQHF
j_call: TRBJ1-5
d_call: TRBD1
clone_size: .
v_call: TRBV7-2

cdr3_nt: TGTGCCAGCAGCCAAGTTGTCCAATCCCGGGAAAAACTGTTTTTT
cdr3_aa: CASSQVVQSREKLFF
j_call: TRBJ1-4
d_call: .
clone_size: .
v_call: TRBV3-1/TRBV3-2

cdr3_nt: TGTGCCAGCAGTTTAAGCGGGTACCAAGAGACCCAGTACTTC
cdr3_aa: CASSLSGYQETQYF
j_call: TRBJ2-5
d_call: .
clone_size: .
v_call: TRBV28

cdr3_nt: TGTGCCAGCAGTGAATCTAGCGGTAATTACAATGAGCAGTTCTTC
cdr3_aa: CASSESSGNYNEQFF
j_call: TRBJ2-1
d_call: TRBD2
clone_size: .
v_call: TRBV2

cdr3_nt: TGTGCCAGCAGCCAGCTGGGACTGGGAAGGGGCAGGGAGGCAGAGACCCAGTACTTC
cdr3_aa: CASSQLGLGRGREAETQYF
j_call: TRBJ2-5
d_call: .
clone_size: once
v_call: TRBV3-1/TRBV3-2

cdr3_nt: TGTGCCAGCAGCTTATGGGGGGGCGGACTTTCATTGGGGACCCAGTACTTC
cdr3_aa: CASSLWGGGLSLGTQYF
j_call: TRBJ2-5
d_call: .
clone_size: .
v_call: TRBV11-2

cdr3_nt: TGTGCCAGCGGCCGGGAGCCCGCTGACACTGAAGCTTTCTTT
cdr3_aa: CASGREPADTEAFF
j_call: TRBJ1-1
d_call: .
clone_size: .
v_call: TRBV9

cdr3_nt: TGCAGCGTTGTTCCAGGGTTGGATCCGAACGAGCAGTACTTC
cdr3_aa: CSVVPGLDPNEQYF
j_call: TRBJ2-7
d_call: .
clone_size: .
v_call: TRBV29-1

cdr3_nt: TGTGCCAGCAGTAAACAGGGCGACAATCAGCCCCAGCATTTT
cdr3_aa: CASSKQGDNQPQHF
j_call: TRBJ1-5
d_call: .
clone_size: .
v_call: TRBV6-2/TRBV6-3

cdr3_nt: TGTGCCAGCAGCTGGGGGGGGTCTAAGACGAAGACCCAGTACTTC
cdr3_aa: CASSWGGSKTKTQYF
j_call: TRBJ2-5
d_call: TRBD2
clone_size: .
v_call: TRBV5-4

cdr3_nt: TGTGCCAGCAGCGCCCGGGACAGGGGCACGAACACTGAAGCTTTCTTT
cdr3_aa: CASSARDRGTNTEAFF
j_call: TRBJ1-1
d_call: TRBD1
clone_size: once
v_call: TRBV7-3

cdr3_nt: TGCGCCAGCAGTGACGGACAGGGTGGGGCCACTGAAGCTTTCTTT
cdr3_aa: CASSDGQGGATEAFF
j_call: TRBJ1-1
d_call: TRBD1
clone_size: .
v_call: TRBV5-1

cdr3_nt: TGCAGCGTTGTTCAGGGCGTGAACACTGAAGCTTTCTTT
cdr3_aa: CSVVQGVNTEAFF
j_call: TRBJ1-1
d_call: .
clone_size: .
v_call: TRBV29-1

cdr3_nt: TGTGCCAGCTCCGGTAGGGGGTCCTACGAGCAGTACTTC
cdr3_aa: CASSGRGSYEQYF
j_call: TRBJ2-7
d_call: .
clone_size: .
v_call: TRBV18